The sequence of this TCR beta chain was determined in a study of blood T cell repertoires in COVID-19. Participant age was about 18 to 89 years, and participants resided in approximately 24 US areas. Cohorts were assigned according to the clinical history that participants reported. As processed by the authors: Estimation of nucleated cell counts was performed using reference gene primer amplification. Produced via immunoSEQ multiplex PCR; TCRdb's table is partial and in-frame only. That table furnishes V, J and clone size, whereas the DNA furnished D and trimming. This sample has 200,000 to 250,000 clones, with 81% found just once. The V end lost 5 bases, the J end lost 7 bases, and 18 bases lay between the germline ends. The CDR3 is made up of 15 amino acids. Germline loops: CDR1 MNHEY, CDR2 SMNVEV (reference sequence).

This chain links TRBV27 with TRBJ2-1; tentative D call: TRBD1 (6 bases). The specimen sequenced was PBMCs or T cells enriched from blood (not recorded which). This TCR came from a woman between 50 and 59 years old with acute COVID-19. The CDR3 coding sequence is TGTGCCAGCAGTCGCCGGACAGCCAACAGAAATGAGCAGTTCTTC. Protein sequence: CASSRRTANRNEQFF.